Shown below are 11 T cell receptor beta chains from a single sample sequenced in a study of PD-1 blockade in classical Hodgkin lymphoma. This table comes from immunoSEQ multiplex PCR, and its TCRdb copy is limited to in-frame clones, with some not included. This sample carries over 90,000 clones, about 88% of them seen once, and the ten largest clones take about 10%. Exposure to brentuximab vedotin varied, and each patient had relapsed following autologous stem cell transplantation. The material sequenced was peripheral blood mononuclear cells (PBMCs), taken before the second cycle of nivolumab. The receptors here all came from a human donor with classical Hodgkin lymphoma.

This rearrangement joins TRBV28 to TRBJ2-1; D call uncertain. CDR3 length: 11 amino acids. The germline V gene encodes CDR1 MDHEN and CDR2 SYDVKM. Trimming removed 6 bases from V and 9 bases from J, with 9 bases in between. The CDR3 sequence: CASSIRFEQFF. The DNA for the CDR3 is TGTGCCAGCAGCATAAGGTTTGAGCAGTTCTTC.

J is TRBJ2-3 and V is TRBV4-2; no reliable D call. This CDR3 contains 15 residues. V was clipped by 0 bases and J by 5 bases, with 12 bases between them. Per germline, CDR1 LGHNA and CDR2 YNFKEQ. CDR3 region: CASSQEASRVDTQYF. As DNA, the CDR3 is TGTGCCAGCAGCCAAGAAGCTAGTCGAGTAGATACGCAGTATTTT.

The J gene is TRBJ1-1, the V gene TRBV29-1, with TRBD1 matching over 9 bases. There are 13 residues in the CDR3. The J segment lost 4 bases and the V segment lost 6 bases, leaving 6 bases of the junction unmatched. In germline, CDR1 is SQVTM, CDR2 ANQGSEA. This chain's CDR3 is CSVSRTGATEAFF. Here the CDR3 DNA reads TGCAGCGTATCGAGGACAGGGGCCACTGAAGCTTTCTTT.

The V gene is TRBV5-1, the J gene TRBJ2-3; 12 bases are a match to TRBD2. The V and J ends lost 0 bases and 6 bases, in that order; junction bases with no gene match: 2. Looked up from germline, CDR1 is SGHRS and CDR2 is YFSETQ. There are 15 residues in the CDR3. CDR3 residues: CASSLGLAGGDTQYF. For the CDR3, the DNA is TGCGCCAGCAGCTTGGGTCTAGCGGGAGGGGATACGCAGTATTTT.

The J gene is TRBJ2-7, the V gene TRBV10-3; TRBD1 might be the D (6 bases). The germline gives CDR1 ENHRY, CDR2 SYGVKD. The germline V and J ends were trimmed by 1 base and 1 base, with 11 bases remaining between them. The CDR3 spans 15 residues. The CDR3 DNA reads TGTGCCATCAGTGAGTTACAGGGACGGTCCTACGAGCAGTACTTC. It yields the protein CAISELQGRSYEQYF.

J is TRBJ1-4 and V is TRBV2; the D is unclear. This CDR3 spans 18 amino acids. V gave up 7 bases and J gave up 0 bases, with 21 bases separating them. Germline CDR1 SNHLY, CDR2 FYNNEI. Here the CDR3 reads CASTNRDLAISTNEKLFF. In DNA, the CDR3 is TGTGCCAGCACTAACAGAGACCTCGCTATCTCAACTAATGAAAAACTGTTTTTT.

This clone was seen a single time. The rearrangement links TRBV6-6 to TRBJ2-7; D unclear. The CDR3 contains 13 residues. Trimming shortened V by 7 bases and J by 3 bases, and 13 bases separated the two germline ends. Germline loops: CDR1 MNHNY, CDR2 SVGAGI (reference sequence). CDR3 residues: CASTRGPNYEQYF. The CDR3 DNA follows: TGTGCCAGCACTAGAGGACCGAACTACGAGCAGTACTTC.

The chain carries TRBV20-1 and TRBJ2-1; no clear D. Looked up from germline, CDR1 is DFQATT and CDR2 is SNEGSKA (reference sequence). V was cut by 3 bases and J by 8 bases, with 5 bases left in between. The CDR3 has 10 residues. CDR3 sequence: CSASLDEQFF. In DNA form, the CDR3 reads TGCAGTGCTAGTTTGGATGAGCAGTTCTTC.

This rearrangement joins TRBV5-1 to TRBJ2-5; TRBD2 matches at 10 bases. The V gene end was trimmed by 4 bases and the J gene end by 1 base; junction bases not matched to a gene: 13. The CDR3 contains 18 residues. Germline CDR1 and CDR2: SGHRS and YFSETQ. This CDR3 reads CASSRGPPGLASQETQYF. CDR3 DNA: TGCGCCAGCAGCCGCGGCCCCCCGGGACTAGCGTCCCAAGAGACCCAGTACTTC.

This clone was found once. V is TRBV7-9 and J is TRBJ2-7; a possible D gene is TRBD2 (5 bases). This CDR3 is 13 amino acids long. V was clipped by 1 base and J by 3 bases, with 7 bases between them. Germline-derived CDR1 and CDR2 are SEHNR and FQNEAQ (reference sequence). In nucleotides, the CDR3 is TGTGCCAGCAGCTTAGGGGCGGGCTACGAGCAGTACTTC. It is translated as CASSLGAGYEQYF.

This chain uses TRBV28 with TRBJ1-2; D gene uncertain. The germline CDR1 and CDR2 sequences are MDHEN and SYDVKM. V was pared by 3 bases and J by 0 bases, with 11 bases between. The CDR3 runs to 15 residues. CDR3 in amino acids: CASSFAGRANYGYTF. The CDR3 DNA follows: TGTGCCAGCAGTTTTGCGGGGAGGGCTAACTATGGCTACACCTTC.